These 11 T cell receptor beta chains share one sample of origin, sequenced in a study of cytomegalovirus exposure and HLA in healthy donors (dated by TCRdb to between 2016 and 2019). The library relied on the immunoSEQ multiplex PCR assay. For the multiplex PCR, a mixture combining 60 forward primers for TCR Vbeta segments and 13 reverse primers for TCR Jbeta segments was used. The table comes from immuneACCESS by way of TCRdb, which keeps in-frame sequences with V and J called. Part of the clones is missing from these tables; in studies checked, under half for an unresolved V gene and the rest for unknown reasons. This sample's records show approximately 130,000 clones. Roughly 2% of the sample rests with the top ten. The sequenced sample consisted of PBMCs. Receptor source: an older woman in good health and CMV-seronegative.

The gene calls are TRBV7-9 and TRBJ2-1, with 9 bases that match TRBD1. The CDR3 spans 15 residues. V was clipped by 8 bases and J by 7 bases; unmatched bases: 12. Germline lookup yields CDR1 SEHNR and CDR2 FQNEAQ (reference sequence). As DNA, the CDR3 is TGTGCCAGCGGGGGGGGACAGGGTCAATTTAATGAGCAGTTCTTC. Its translation: CASGGGQGQFNEQFF.

V gene TRBV2 combines with J gene TRBJ2-3; 8 bases map to TRBD2. Germline V gene data show CDR1 as SNHLY and CDR2 as FYNNEI. V lost 5 bases, J lost 6 bases, and 13 bases stayed unmatched. CDR3 length equals 16 residues. In DNA form, the CDR3 reads TGTGCCAGCAGTTCATCCGGGACTAGTGGGTTGGATACGCAGTATTTT. Amino acid sequence: CASSSSGTSGLDTQYF.

The CDR3 bases are TGTGCCAGCAGCCGAAACCCCCAGAGCAATCAGCCCCAGCATTTT. Protein product: CASSRNPQSNQPQHF. The rearrangement joins TRBV13 to TRBJ1-5, with no clear D. Germline V gene sequence: CDR1 PRHDT, CDR2 FYEKMQ (reference sequence). V was trimmed by 5 bases and J by 1 base, leaving 12 bases between them. This CDR3 has 15 residues.

The chain recombines TRBV19 with TRBJ2-7; 9 nucleotides line up with TRBD1. The CDR3 has 17 amino acids. Trimming at V came to 6 bases and at J to 0 bases, leaving 12 bases not matched to a gene. In germline, CDR1 is LNHDA, CDR2 SQIVND (reference sequence). The CDR3 DNA reads TGTGCCAGTAGCTCTTTAGGCGGGACAGGGACCTCCTACGAGCAGTACTTC. Protein sequence: CASSSLGGTGTSYEQYF.

The rearrangement uses TRBV6-5 and TRBJ2-5, with D tentatively TRBD2 (5 bases). With 0 bases removed from V and 1 base from J, the gap between germline ends came to 12 bases. CDR1 and CDR2 from the germline V gene are MNHEY and SVGAGI. The CDR3 consists of 16 residues. The CDR3 DNA follows: TGTGCCAGCAGTTACTCAAGGCGGGTAGGCCAAGAGACCCAGTACTTC. Amino acids: CASSYSRRVGQETQYF.

The rearrangement joins TRBV2 to TRBJ2-7; 9 nucleotides match TRBD2. CDR1 SNHLY and CDR2 FYNNEI come from the germline V gene. The V and J ends lost 9 bases and 5 bases, in that order; junction bases with no gene match: 17. This CDR3 is 16 amino acids long. CDR3: CASTPIPGSGSHEQYF. In nucleotides, the CDR3 is TGTGCCAGTACCCCCATCCCTGGTAGCGGGAGCCACGAGCAGTACTTC.

The chain links TRBV21-1 to TRBJ2-7; TRBD2 is the table's D call and was not checked against the DNA. TRBV21-1 is given as a pseudogene. The CDR3 runs to 19 residues. DNA for the CDR3: TGTGCCAGCAGCAATGGGCAGAGGGGACTAGCGGGACCCCTGGACGAGCAGTACTTC. Protein product: CASSNGQRGLAGPLDEQYF.

This sequence joins TRBV7-9 and TRBJ1-1; D is possibly TRBD1 (5 bases). The CDR3 is made up of 12 amino acids. CDR1 and CDR2 from the germline V gene are SEHNR and FQNEAQ (reference sequence). V dropped 10 bases and J dropped 4 bases, with 13 bases sitting between them. The CDR3 nucleotides read TGTGCCATCCCAGGGCGGCGCACTGAAGCTTTCTTT. Residues: CAIPGRRTEAFF.

The chain carries TRBV27 and TRBJ1-5; TRBD1 might be the D (5 bases). Germline CDR1 is MNHEY and CDR2 is SMNVEV (reference sequence). Trimming shortened V by 3 bases and J by 4 bases, and 10 bases separated the two germline ends. The CDR3 is 14 amino acids. The CDR3 DNA reads TGTGCCAGCAGTTTTACGGCAGGGAATCAGCCCCAGCATTTT. Encoded protein: CASSFTAGNQPQHF.

This chain connects TRBV4-1 to TRBJ2-3, with 11 bases aligning to TRBD2. This CDR3 comprises 19 residues. The germline gives CDR1 MGHRA, CDR2 YSYEKL. The trim removed 0 bases at V and 0 bases at J, leaving 8 bases unmatched. CDR3 protein: CASSQDPASGGLSTDTQYF. The CDR3 DNA reads TGCGCCAGCAGCCAAGATCCGGCTAGCGGGGGGCTCAGCACAGATACGCAGTATTTT.

The chain recombines TRBV5-8 with TRBJ1-3; a possible D gene is TRBD1 (5 bases). V lost 4 bases and J lost 16, with 27 bases in between. The germline V gene has CDR1 SGHTS and CDR2 YDEGEE. This CDR3 region has 15 residues. The DNA for the CDR3 is TGTGCCAGCAGCCCACCCTGGGACTCAGCACGCTCACCGTATTTT. Translated, it gives CASSPPWDSARSPYF.